This T cell receptor beta chain was obtained from a study of CD8+ T cells in alopecia areata. Regarding the study as a whole: Scalp and blood retained many expanded lesional clones during tofacitinib. Compared with normal scalp, lesional scalp had higher clonality and more expanded CD8+ clones. One nonresponder makes the tie between baseline CD8+ expansion and response uncertain.

Treatment meaning: oral pan-JAK inhibitor, 5-10 mg twice daily. CDR3 length: 16 amino acids. Germline lookup yields CDR1 SGHRS and CDR2 YFSETQ. The V end was cut by 4 bases, the J end by 2 bases, with 17 bases between. Concerning this clone itself: Its antigen is not identified.

RNA extraction and reverse transcription yielded cDNA as sequencing template. Only in-frame clones appear in the TCRdb table, and some are missing; sequencing was by immunoSEQ multiplex PCR. Found here are more than 110,000 clones, roughly 82% of them singletons; the top ten hold around 25%. Sequencing used CD8+ T cells sorted from blood, obtained at week 4, from a patient treated with tofacitinib. The clonotype comes from a human donor with alopecia areata. The genes are TRBV5-1 and TRBJ2-3; no clear D. The CDR3 sequence is CASSSQTRLATDTQYF. CDR3 in DNA: TGCGCCAGCAGCAGCCAGACCAGACTCGCCACAGATACGCAGTATTTT.